This TCR beta chain originates from a study of T cells in narcolepsy. The wider study: Enrolled donors included narcolepsy type 1 or type 2 patients and healthy controls. The study's findings and limits: Autoreactive clone sequences were missing from some blood memory CD4+ repertoires. Comparing one patient's CSF and blood CD4+ clonotypes highlighted HCRT- and TRIB2-specific autoreactive clonotypes. Healthy controls reportedly lacked the autoreactive clonotypes serially found in patients' blood.

On this clone itself: Its target is not known.

Repertoires were generated with immunoSEQ multiplex PCR, while TCRdb's copy carries only in-frame clones and drops some. The table lists around 31,000 clones, under 85% of them singletons, with about 2.8% in the top ten. The germline V and J ends were trimmed by 2 bases and 8 bases, with 20 bases remaining between them. Germline V gene data show CDR1 as SGHTS and CDR2 as YDEGEE. CDR3 length: 17 amino acids. This chain uses TRBV5-8 with TRBJ1-6; D not resolved. Sequenced material: CD45RA- memory CD4+ T cells from PBMCs. This sequence originates from a human donor with narcolepsy. CDR3 nucleotides: TGTGCCAGCAGCTTACTGCGGGCCTCGATGGGCGATTCACCCCTCCACTTT. Translating gives CASSLLRASMGDSPLHF.